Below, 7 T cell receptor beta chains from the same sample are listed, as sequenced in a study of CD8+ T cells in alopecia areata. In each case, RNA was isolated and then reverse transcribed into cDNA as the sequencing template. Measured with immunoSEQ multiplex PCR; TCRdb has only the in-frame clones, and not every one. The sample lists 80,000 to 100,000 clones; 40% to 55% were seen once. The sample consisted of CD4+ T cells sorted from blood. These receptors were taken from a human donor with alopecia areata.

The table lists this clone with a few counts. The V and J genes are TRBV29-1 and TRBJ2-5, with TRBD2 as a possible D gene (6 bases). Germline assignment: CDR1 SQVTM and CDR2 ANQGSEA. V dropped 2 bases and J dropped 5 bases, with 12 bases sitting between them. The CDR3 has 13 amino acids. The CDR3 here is CSVEFSRGETQYF. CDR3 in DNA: TGCAGCGTTGAATTTTCCCGGGGGGAGACCCAGTACTTC.

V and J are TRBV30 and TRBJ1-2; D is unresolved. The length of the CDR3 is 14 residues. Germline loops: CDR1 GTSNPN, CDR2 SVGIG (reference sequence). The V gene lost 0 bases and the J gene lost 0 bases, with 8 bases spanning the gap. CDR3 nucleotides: TGTGCCTGGAGTGTAGGTGGCACTAACTATGGCTACACCTTC. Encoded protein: CAWSVGGTNYGYTF.

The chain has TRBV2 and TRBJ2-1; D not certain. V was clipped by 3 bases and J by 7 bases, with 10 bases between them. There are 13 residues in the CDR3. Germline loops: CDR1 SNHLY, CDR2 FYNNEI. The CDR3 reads CASSDFPRNEQFF. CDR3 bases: TGTGCCAGCAGTGACTTCCCCCGAAATGAGCAGTTCTTC.

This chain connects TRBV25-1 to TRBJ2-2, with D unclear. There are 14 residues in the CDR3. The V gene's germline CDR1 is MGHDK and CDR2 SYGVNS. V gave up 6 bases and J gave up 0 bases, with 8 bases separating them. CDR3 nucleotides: TGTGCCAGCAGGCCCACTACGAACACCGGGGAGCTGTTTTTT. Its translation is CASRPTTNTGELFF.

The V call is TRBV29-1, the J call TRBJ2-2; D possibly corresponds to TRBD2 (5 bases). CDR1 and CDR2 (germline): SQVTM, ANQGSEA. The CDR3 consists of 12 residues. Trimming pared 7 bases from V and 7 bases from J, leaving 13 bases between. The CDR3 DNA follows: TGCAGCGGGAAAGGGAGTATCGGGGAGCTGTTTTTT. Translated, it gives CSGKGSIGELFF.

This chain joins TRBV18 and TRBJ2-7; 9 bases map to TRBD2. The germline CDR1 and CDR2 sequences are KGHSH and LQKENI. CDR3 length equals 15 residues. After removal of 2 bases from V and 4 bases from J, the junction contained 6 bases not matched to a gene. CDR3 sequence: CASSPTGTSSYEQYF. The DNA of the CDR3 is TGTGCCAGCTCACCAACCGGGACTAGCTCTTACGAGCAGTACTTC.

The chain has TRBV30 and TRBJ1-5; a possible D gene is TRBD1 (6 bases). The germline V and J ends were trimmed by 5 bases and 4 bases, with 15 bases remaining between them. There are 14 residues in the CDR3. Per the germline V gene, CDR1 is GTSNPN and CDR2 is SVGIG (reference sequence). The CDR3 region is CAWGGRYNNQPQHF. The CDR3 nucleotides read TGTGCCTGGGGGGGCCGATACAATAATCAGCCCCAGCATTTT.